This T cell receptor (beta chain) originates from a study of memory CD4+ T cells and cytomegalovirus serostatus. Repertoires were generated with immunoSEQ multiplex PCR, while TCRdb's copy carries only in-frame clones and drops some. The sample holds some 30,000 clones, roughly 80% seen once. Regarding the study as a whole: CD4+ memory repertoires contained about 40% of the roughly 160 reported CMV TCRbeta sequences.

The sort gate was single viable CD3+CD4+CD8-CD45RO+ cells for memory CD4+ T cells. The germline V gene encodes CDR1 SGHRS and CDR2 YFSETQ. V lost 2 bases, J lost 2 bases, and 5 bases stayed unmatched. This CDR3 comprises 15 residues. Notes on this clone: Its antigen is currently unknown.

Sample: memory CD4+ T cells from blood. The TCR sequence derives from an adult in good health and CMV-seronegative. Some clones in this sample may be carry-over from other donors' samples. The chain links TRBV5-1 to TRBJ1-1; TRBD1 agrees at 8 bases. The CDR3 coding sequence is TGCGCCAGCAGCTTCCTACAGGGGGGCAACACTGAAGCTTTCTTT. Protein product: CASSFLQGGNTEAFF.